Below are 2 T cell receptor beta chains sequenced from a single sample in a study of blood T cell repertoires in COVID-19. Profiling relied on immunoSEQ multiplex PCR, and the TCRdb table lists in-frame clones only, not all of them. There are some 160,000 clones in the sample; about 80% occur only once, and around 9.9% lies in the top ten. The source material was peripheral blood. The receptors originated from a man between 65 and 79 years old with active or convalescent COVID-19.

The chain's CDR3 is CASSQDTPLGSGSLYEQYF. CDR3 sequence (DNA): TGCGCCAGCAGCCAAGATACCCCCTTGGGTAGCGGGAGTTTGTACGAGCAGTACTTC. The chain carries TRBV4-3 and TRBJ2-7; 9 bases fit TRBD2. V lost 0 bases, J lost 4 bases, and 16 bases stayed unmatched. Germline CDR1 LGHNA, CDR2 YSLEER. The CDR3 is 19 amino acids.

V gene TRBV11-2 combines with J gene TRBJ1-5; D gene unclear. The ends were cut back, 3 bases at V and 0 bases at J, with 9 bases in the middle. Per germline, CDR1 SGHAT and CDR2 FQNNGV. The CDR3 runs to 15 residues. The CDR3 region has the DNA TGTGCCAGCAGCTTGGCCCCAGTTAGCAATCAGCCCCAGCATTTT. Its protein is CASSLAPVSNQPQHF.